This entry describes one T cell receptor beta chain. The data derive from a study of CD8 T cells in Susac syndrome. Random hexamers were used to reverse transcribe 0.5 to 1 ug of RNA. With immunoSEQ multiplex PCR, TCR beta CDR3 was amplified across 54 Vbeta and 13 Jbeta. TCRdb re-called the immunoSEQ multiplex PCR reads through MiXCR, storing one row per CDR3 protein. The sample yields 85,000 to 130,000 distinct CDR3 sequences, around 94% seen once. Trimming stripped 6 bases from V and 7 bases from J, with 18 bases between. The CDR3 runs 14 residues. Specimen: CD8+ T cells from PBMCs. This sequence was found in a human donor with Susac syndrome. The rearrangement joins TRBV12-3 or TRBV12-4 to TRBJ2-5; D possibly corresponds to TRBD2 (5 bases). The CDR3 here is CASSAGEKAGTQYF. The CDR3 DNA follows: TGTGCCAGCAGCGCCGGGGAGAAGGCGGGGACCCAGTACTTC.